The rows below give T cell receptor beta chains drawn from one sample of a study of graft-versus-host responses after intestinal transplantation. Clones were read by immunoSEQ multiplex PCR, and TCRdb kept only the in-frame ones, dropping some. Of under 8,000 clones listed, about 68% are singletons. Sequenced here: ileum tissue, sampled less than 230 days after intestinal transplant. Receptors originate from a human patient who received an intestinal transplant, so some T cells may come from the graft donor. The CDR3 runs from the conserved cysteine through the conserved F or W. The D gene is left open where the match is weak. A clone size is listed for some rows: how often the clone was seen (once, few, many), or a class if it is expanded.

d_gene,v_gene,j_gene,abundance,CDR3aa,CDR3nt
NA,TRBV30,TRBJ1-5,NA,CAWSAGNQPQHF,TGTGCCTGGAGTGCAGGCAATCAGCCCCAGCATTTT
NA,TRBV7-2,TRBJ2-3,once,CASSLLSPLTTGGPDTQYF,TGTGCCAGCAGCTTATTATCCCCTCTGACTACCGGGGGGCCAGATACGCAGTATTTT
NA,TRBV15,TRBJ2-1,NA,CATKSRGPGPYNEQFF,TGTGCCACCAAGTCCAGAGGTCCCGGCCCCTACAATGAGCAGTTCTTC
NA,TRBV2,TRBJ1-6,once,CASSSDSLSYNSPLHF,TGTGCCAGCAGCTCGGACAGCTTATCCTATAATTCACCCCTCCACTTT
TRBD2,TRBV15,TRBJ2-1,NA,CATSRDIGSWGGPYNEQFF,TGTGCCACCAGCAGAGATATAGGGAGCTGGGGGGGACCCTACAATGAGCAGTTCTTC
NA,TRBV19,TRBJ2-1,NA,CASKQFGIGVEQFF,TGTGCCAGTAAGCAGTTCGGCATTGGAGTTGAGCAGTTCTTC
NA,TRBV25-1,TRBJ2-6,few,CASSPGGGANVLTF,TGTGCCAGCAGTCCCGGGGGTGGGGCCAACGTCCTGACTTTC
NA,TRBV5-6,TRBJ1-6,few,CASSPSVGRINSPLHF,TGTGCCAGCAGCCCCTCTGTGGGCAGGATCAATTCACCCCTCCACTTT
NA,TRBV21-1,TRBJ2-2,NA,CASSKFSGTGDTGELFF,TGTGCCAGCAGCAAATTTTCCGGGACAGGAGACACCGGGGAGCTGTTTTTT
NA,TRBV4-1,TRBJ1-1,NA,CASSQDGRGTNTEAFF,TGCGCCAGCAGCCAAGACGGTCGCGGCACGAACACTGAAGCTTTCTTT
TRBD1,TRBV2,TRBJ1-2,NA,CASSGVDRGGYYGYTF,TGTGCCAGCAGTGGTGTCGACAGGGGTGGATACTATGGCTACACCTTC